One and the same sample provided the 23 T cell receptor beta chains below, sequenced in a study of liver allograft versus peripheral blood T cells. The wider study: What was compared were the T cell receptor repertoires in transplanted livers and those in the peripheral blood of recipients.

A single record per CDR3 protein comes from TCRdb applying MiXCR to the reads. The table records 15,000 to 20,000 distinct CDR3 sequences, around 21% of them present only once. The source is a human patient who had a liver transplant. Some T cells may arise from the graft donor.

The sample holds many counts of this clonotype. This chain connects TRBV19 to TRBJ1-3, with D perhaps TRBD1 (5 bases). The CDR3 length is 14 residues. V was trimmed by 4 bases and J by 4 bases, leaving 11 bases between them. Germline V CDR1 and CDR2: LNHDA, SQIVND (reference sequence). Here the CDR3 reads CASSKWDRGNTIYF. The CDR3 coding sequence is TGTGCCAGTAGTAAGTGGGACCGAGGAAACACCATATATTTT.

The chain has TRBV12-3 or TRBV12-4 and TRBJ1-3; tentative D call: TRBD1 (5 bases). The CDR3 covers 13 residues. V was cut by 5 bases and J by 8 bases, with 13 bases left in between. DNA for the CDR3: TGTGCCAGCAGTCAAAATAGGGGTTACACCATATATTTT. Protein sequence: CASSQNRGYTIYF.

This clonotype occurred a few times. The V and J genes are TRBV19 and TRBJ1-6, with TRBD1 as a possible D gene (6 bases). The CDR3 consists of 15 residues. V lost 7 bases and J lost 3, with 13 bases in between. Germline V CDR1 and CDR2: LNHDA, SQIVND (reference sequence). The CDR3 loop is CASMGGGGYNSPLHF. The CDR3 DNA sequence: TGTGCCAGTATGGGCGGGGGCGGCTATAATTCACCCCTCCACTTT.

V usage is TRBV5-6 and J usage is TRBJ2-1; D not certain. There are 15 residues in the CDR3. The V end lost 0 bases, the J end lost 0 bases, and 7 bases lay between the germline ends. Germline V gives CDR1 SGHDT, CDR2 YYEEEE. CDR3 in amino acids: CASSLEVSSYNEQFF. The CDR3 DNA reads TGTGCCAGCAGCTTGGAGGTAAGCTCCTACAATGAGCAGTTCTTC.

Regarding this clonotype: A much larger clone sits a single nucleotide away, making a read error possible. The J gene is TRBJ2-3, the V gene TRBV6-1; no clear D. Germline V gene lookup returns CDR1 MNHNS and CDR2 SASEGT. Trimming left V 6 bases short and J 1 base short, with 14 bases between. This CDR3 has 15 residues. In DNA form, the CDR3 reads TGTGCCAGCAGCGATACATGTTTTGGCACAGATACGCAGTATTTT. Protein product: CASSDTCFGTDTQYF.

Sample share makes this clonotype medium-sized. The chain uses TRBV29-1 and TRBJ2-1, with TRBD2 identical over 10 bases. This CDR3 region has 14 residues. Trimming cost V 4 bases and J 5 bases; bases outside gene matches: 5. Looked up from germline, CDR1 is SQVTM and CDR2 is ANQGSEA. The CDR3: CSVVLLAGDNEQFF. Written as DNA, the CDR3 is TGCAGCGTTGTGTTGCTAGCGGGAGACAATGAGCAGTTCTTC.

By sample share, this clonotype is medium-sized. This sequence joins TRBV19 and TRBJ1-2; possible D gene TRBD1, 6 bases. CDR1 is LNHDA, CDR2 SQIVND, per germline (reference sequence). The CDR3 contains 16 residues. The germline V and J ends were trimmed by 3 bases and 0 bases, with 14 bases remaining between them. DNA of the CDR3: TGTGCCAGTAGTATCATCGGACAGCAAGCTAACTATGGCTACACCTTC. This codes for CASSIIGQQANYGYTF.

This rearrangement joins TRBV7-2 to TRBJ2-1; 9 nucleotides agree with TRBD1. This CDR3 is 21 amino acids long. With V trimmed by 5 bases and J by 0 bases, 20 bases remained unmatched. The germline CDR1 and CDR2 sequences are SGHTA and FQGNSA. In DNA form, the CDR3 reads TGTGCCAGCAGCCTCCTGCCGGGACAGGGCGACACTCCTAGCTCCTACAATGAGCAGTTCTTC. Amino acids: CASSLLPGQGDTPSSYNEQFF.

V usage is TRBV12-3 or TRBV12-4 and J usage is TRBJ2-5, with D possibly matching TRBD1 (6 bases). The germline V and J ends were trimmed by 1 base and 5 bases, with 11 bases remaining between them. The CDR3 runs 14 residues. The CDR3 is CASSLGGGRETQYF. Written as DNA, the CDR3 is TGTGCCAGCAGTTTAGGTGGGGGCCGGGAGACCCAGTACTTC.

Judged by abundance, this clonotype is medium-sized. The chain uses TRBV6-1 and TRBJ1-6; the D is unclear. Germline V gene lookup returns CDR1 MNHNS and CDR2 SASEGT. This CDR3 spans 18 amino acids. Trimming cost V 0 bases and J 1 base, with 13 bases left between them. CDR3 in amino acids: CASSEALESVSYNSPLHF. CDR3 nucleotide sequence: TGTGCCAGCAGTGAAGCGCTGGAGAGTGTGTCCTATAATTCACCCCTCCACTTT.

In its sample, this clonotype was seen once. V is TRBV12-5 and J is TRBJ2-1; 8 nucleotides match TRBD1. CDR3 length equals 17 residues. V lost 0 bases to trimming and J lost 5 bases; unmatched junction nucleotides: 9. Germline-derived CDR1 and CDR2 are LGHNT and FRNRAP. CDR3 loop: CASGLVSGTGRNNEQFF. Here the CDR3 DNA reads TGTGCTAGTGGTTTGGTTTCCGGGACAGGCCGGAACAATGAGCAGTTCTTC.

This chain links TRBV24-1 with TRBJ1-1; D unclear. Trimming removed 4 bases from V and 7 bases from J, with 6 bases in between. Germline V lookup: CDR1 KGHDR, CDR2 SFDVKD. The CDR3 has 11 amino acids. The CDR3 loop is CATSEAGEAFF. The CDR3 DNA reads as TGTGCCACCAGTGAAGCGGGTGAAGCTTTCTTT.

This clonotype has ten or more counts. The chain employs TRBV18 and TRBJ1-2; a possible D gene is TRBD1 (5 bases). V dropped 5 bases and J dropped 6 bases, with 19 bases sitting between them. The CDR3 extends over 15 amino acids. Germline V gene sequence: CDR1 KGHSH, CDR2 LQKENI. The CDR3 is CASSTRDFGLNGYTF. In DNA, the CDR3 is TGTGCCAGCTCAACACGGGACTTCGGTTTAAATGGCTACACCTTC.

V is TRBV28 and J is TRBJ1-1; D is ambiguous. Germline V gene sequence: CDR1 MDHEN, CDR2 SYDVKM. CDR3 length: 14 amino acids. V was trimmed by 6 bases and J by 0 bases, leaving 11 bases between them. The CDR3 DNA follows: TGTGCCAGCAGCCCAAGACTGATGAACACTGAAGCTTTCTTT. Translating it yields CASSPRLMNTEAFF.

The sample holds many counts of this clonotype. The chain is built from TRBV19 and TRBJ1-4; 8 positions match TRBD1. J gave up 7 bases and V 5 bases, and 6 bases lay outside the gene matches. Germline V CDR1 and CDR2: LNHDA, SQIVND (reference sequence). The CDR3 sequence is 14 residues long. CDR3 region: CASSDRGSTEKLFF. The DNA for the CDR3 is TGTGCCAGTAGTGACAGGGGATCTACTGAAAAACTGTTTTTT.

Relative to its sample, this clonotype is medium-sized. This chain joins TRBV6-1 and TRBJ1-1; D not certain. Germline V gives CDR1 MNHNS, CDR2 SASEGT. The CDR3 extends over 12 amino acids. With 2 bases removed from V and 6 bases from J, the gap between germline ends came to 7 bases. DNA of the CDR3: TGTGCCAGCAGTGAAACGGTCGCTGAAGCTTTCTTT. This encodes CASSETVAEAFF.

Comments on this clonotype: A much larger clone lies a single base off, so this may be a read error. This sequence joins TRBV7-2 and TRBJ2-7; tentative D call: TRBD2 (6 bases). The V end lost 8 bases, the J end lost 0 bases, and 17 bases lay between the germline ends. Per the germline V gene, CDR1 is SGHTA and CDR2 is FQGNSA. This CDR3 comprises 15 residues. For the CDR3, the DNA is TGTGCCAGCTGTATCGAACCGGGACTCTCCTACGAGCAGTACTTC. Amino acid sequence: CASCIEPGLSYEQYF.

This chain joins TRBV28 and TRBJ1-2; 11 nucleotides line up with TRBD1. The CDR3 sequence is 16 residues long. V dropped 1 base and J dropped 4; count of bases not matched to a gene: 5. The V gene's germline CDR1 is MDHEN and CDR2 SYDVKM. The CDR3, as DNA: TGTGCCAGCAGTTTATATACCGGGACAGGGGGCTATGGCTACACCTTC. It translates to CASSLYTGTGGYGYTF.

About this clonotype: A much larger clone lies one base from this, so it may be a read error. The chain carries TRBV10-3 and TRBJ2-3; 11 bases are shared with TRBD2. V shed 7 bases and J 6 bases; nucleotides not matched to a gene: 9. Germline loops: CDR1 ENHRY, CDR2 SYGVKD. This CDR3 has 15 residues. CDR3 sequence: CAINATSGVRDTQYF. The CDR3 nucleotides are TGTGCCATCAATGCGACTAGCGGGGTACGCGATACGCAGTATTTT.

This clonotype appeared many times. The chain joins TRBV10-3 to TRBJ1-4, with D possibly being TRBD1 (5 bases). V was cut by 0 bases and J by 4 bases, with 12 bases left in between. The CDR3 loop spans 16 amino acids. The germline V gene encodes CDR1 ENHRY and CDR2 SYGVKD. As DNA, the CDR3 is TGTGCCATCAGTGAGTCATCGGGGCAGCTTAATGAAAAACTGTTTTTT. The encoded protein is CAISESSGQLNEKLFF.

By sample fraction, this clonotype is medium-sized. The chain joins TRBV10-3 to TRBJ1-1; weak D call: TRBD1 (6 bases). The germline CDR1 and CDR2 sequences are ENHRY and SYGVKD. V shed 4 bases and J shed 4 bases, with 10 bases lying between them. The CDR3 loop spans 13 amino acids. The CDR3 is CAISATGRTEAFF. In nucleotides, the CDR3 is TGTGCCATCAGTGCAACAGGGCGCACTGAAGCTTTCTTT.

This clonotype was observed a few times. CDR3 loop: CASRGGQLGGNTIYF. CDR3 sequence (DNA): TGTGCCAGCAGGGGGGGACAGCTAGGGGGAAACACCATATATTTT. The chain uses TRBV6-1 and TRBJ1-3; TRBD1 aligns across 7 bases. Germline-derived CDR1 and CDR2 are MNHNS and SASEGT. J gave up 4 bases and V 6 bases, and 9 bases lay outside the gene matches. This CDR3 contains 15 residues.

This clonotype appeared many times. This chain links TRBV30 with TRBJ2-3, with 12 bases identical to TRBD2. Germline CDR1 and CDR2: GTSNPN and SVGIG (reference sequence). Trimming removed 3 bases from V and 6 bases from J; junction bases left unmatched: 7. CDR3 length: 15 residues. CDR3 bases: TGTGCCTGGAGAGAACTAGCGGGGGGCTCCGATACGCAGTATTTT. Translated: CAWRELAGGSDTQYF.